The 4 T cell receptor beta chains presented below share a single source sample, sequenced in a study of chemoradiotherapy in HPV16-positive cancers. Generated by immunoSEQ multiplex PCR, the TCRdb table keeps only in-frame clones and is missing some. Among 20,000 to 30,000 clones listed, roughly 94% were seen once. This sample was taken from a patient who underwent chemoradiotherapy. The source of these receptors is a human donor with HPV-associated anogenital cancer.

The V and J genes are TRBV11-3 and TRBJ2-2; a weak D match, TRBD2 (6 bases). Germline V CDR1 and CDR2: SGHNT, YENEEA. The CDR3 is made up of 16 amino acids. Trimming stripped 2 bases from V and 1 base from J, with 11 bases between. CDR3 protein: CASSLQGGGNTGELFF. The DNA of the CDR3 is TGTGCCAGCAGCTTACAGGGAGGAGGGAACACCGGGGAGCTGTTTTTT. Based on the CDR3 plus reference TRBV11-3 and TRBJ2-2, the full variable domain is EAGVVQSPRYKIIEKKQPVAFWCNPISGHNTLYWYLQNLGQGPELLIRYENEEAVDDSQLPKDRFSAERLKGVDSTLKIQPAELGDSAVYLCASSLQGGGNTGELFFGEGSRLTVL.

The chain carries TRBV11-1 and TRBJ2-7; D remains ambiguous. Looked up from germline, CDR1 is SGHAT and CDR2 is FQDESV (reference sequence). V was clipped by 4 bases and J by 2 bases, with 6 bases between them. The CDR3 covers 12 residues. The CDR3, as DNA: TGTGCCAGCAGCTCTGAGACCTACGAGCAGTACTTC. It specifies CASSSETYEQYF.

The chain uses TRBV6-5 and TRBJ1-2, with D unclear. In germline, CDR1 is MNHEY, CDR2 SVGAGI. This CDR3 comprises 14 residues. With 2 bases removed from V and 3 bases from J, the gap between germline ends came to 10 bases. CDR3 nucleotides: TGTGCCAGCAGTTACAGGGAGGAGGACTATGGCTACACCTTC. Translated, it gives CASSYREEDYGYTF.

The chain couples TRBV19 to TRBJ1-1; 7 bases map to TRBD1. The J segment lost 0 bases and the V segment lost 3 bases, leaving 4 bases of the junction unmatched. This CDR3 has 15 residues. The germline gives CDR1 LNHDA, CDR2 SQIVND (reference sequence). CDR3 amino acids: CASSIRGNLNTEAFF. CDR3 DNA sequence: TGTGCCAGTAGTATCAGGGGGAACCTGAACACTGAAGCTTTCTTT.